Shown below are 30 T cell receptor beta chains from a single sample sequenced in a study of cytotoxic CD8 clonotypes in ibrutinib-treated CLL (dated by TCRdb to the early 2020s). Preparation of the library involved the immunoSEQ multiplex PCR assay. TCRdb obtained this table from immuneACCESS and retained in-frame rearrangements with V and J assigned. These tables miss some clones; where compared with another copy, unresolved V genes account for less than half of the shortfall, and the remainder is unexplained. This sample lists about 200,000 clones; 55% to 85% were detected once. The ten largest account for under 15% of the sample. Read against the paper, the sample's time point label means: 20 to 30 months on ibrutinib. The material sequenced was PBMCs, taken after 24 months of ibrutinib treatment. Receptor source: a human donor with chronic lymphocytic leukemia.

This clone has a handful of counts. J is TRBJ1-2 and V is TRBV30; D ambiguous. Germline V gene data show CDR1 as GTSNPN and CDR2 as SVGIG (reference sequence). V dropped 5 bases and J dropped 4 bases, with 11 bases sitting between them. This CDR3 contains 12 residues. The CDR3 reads CAWSRGSYGYTF. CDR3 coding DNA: TGTGCCTGGTCCCGGGGTTCCTATGGCTACACCTTC. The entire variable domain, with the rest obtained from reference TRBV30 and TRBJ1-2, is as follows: SQTIHQWPATLVQPVGSPLSLECTVEGTSNPNLYWYRQAAGRGLQLLFYSVGIGQISSEVPQNLSASRPQDRQFILSSKKLLLSDSGFYLCAWSRGSYGYTFGSGTRLTVV.

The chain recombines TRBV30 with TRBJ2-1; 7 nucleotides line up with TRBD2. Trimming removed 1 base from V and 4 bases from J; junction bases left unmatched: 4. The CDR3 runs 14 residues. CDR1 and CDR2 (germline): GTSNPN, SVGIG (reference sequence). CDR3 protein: CAWSGASGYNEQFF. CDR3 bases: TGTGCCTGGAGTGGGGCTAGCGGATACAATGAGCAGTTCTTC.

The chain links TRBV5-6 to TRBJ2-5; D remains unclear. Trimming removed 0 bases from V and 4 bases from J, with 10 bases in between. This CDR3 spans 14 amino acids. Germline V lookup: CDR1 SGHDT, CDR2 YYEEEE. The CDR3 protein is CASSLVALGETQYF. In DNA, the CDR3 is TGTGCCAGCAGCTTGGTGGCCCTTGGAGAGACCCAGTACTTC.

The DNA for the CDR3 is TGTGCCACCAGCAGAGGGGTGGGTAGCGTCACCTACGAGCAGTACTTC. Translated, it gives CATSRGVGSVTYEQYF. The V and J genes are TRBV15 and TRBJ2-7, with a tentative D call TRBD2 (5 bases). The CDR3 runs to 16 residues. The V end lost 1 base, the J end lost 2 bases, and 15 bases lay between the germline ends. Germline V CDR1 and CDR2: LNHNV, YYDKDF (reference sequence).

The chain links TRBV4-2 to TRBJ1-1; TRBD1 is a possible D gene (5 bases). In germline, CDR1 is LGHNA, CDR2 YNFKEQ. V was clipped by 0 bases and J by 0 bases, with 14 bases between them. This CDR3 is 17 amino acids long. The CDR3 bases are TGTGCCAGCAGCCAAGACGGGATTGGAGGGGTGAACACTGAAGCTTTCTTT. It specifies CASSQDGIGGVNTEAFF.

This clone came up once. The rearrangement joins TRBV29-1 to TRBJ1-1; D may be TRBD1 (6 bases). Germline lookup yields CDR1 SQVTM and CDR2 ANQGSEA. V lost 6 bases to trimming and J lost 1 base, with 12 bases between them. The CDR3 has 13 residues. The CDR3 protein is CSVAMDRNTEAFF. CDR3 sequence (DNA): TGCAGCGTGGCTATGGACAGGAACACTGAAGCTTTCTTT.

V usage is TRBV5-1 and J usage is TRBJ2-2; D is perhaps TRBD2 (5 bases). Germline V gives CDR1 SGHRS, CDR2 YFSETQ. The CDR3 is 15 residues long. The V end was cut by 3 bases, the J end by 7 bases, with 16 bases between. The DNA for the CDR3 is TGCGCCAGCAGCTACGTACTAGGCCAAGGCGGGGAGCTGTTTTTT. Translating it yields CASSYVLGQGGELFF.

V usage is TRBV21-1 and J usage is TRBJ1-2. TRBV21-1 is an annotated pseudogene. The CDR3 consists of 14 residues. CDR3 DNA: TGTGCCAGCAGCAAACTCAGCGGTGACTATGGCTACACCTTC. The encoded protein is CASSKLSGDYGYTF.

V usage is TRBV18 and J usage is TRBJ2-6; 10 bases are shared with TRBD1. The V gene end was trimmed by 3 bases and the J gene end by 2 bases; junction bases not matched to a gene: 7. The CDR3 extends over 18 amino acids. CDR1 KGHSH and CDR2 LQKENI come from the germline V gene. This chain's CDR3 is CASSPQDRGLAGANVLTF. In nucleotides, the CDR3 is TGTGCCAGCTCACCTCAGGACAGGGGGTTAGCTGGGGCCAACGTCCTGACTTTC.

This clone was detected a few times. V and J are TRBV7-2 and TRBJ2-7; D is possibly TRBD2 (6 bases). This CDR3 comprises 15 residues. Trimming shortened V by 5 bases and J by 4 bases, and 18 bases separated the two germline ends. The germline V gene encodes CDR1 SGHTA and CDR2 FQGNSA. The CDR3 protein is CASSEPGLPPYEQYF. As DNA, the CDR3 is TGTGCCAGCAGCGAGCCGGGACTCCCTCCGTACGAGCAGTACTTC. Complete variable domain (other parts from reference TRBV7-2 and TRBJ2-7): GAGVSQSPSNKVTEKGKDVELRCDPISGHTALYWYRQSLGQGLEFLIYFQGNSAPDKSGLPSDRFSAERTGGSVSTLTIQRTQQEDSAVYLCASSEPGLPPYEQYFGPGTRLTVT.

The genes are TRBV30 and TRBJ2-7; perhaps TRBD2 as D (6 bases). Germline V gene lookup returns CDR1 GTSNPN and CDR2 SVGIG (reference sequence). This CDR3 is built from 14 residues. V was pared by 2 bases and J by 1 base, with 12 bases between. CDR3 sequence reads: CAWSPGTVSYEQYF. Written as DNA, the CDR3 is TGTGCCTGGAGTCCCGGGACTGTATCCTACGAGCAGTACTTC.

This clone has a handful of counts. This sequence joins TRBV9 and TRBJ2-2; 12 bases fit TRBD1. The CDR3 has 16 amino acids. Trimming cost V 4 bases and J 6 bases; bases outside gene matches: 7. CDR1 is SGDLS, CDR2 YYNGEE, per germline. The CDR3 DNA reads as TGTGCCAGCAGCTTCACCGGGACAGGGGGCTCCGGGGAGCTGTTTTTT. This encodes CASSFTGTGGSGELFF.

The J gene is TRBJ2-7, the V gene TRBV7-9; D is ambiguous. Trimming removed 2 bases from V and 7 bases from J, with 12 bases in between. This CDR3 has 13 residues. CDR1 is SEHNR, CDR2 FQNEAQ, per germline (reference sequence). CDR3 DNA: TGTGCCAGCAGCTTATCCCCCCATCGGGAGCAGTACTTC. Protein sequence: CASSLSPHREQYF.

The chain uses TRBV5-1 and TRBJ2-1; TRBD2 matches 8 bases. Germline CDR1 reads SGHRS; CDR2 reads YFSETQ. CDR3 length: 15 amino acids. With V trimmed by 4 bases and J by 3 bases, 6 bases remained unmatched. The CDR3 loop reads CASSQQAGDYNEQFF. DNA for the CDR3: TGCGCCAGCAGCCAACAAGCGGGAGACTACAATGAGCAGTTCTTC.

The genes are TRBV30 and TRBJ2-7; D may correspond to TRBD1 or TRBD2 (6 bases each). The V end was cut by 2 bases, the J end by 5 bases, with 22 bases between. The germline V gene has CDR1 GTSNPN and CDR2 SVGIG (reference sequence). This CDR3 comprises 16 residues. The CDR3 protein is CAWSLRWGAKGDEQYF. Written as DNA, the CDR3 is TGTGCCTGGAGTCTTAGATGGGGGGCGAAAGGTGACGAGCAGTACTTC.

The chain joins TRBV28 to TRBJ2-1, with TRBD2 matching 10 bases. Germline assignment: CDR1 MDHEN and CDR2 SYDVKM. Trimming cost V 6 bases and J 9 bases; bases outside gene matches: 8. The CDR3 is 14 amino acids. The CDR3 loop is CASSPSGSTVEQFF. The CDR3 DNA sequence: TGTGCCAGCAGCCCTAGCGGGAGTACGGTTGAGCAGTTCTTC.

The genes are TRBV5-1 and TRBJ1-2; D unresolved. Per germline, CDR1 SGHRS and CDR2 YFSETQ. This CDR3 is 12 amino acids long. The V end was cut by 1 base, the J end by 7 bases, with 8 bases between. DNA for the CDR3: TGCGCCAGCAGCTTGTCTGGGTTTGGCTACACCTTC. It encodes CASSLSGFGYTF.

The CDR3 loop is CASSLASSLGRILDEQYF. The CDR3 nucleotides are TGTGCCAGCAGCTTAGCCTCTTCCTTGGGTAGAATCCTGGACGAGCAGTACTTC. V usage is TRBV7-9 and J usage is TRBJ2-7; D is ambiguous. Trimming left V 0 bases short and J 5 bases short, with 23 bases between. From germline, CDR1 is SEHNR and CDR2 FQNEAQ (reference sequence). This CDR3 comprises 18 residues.

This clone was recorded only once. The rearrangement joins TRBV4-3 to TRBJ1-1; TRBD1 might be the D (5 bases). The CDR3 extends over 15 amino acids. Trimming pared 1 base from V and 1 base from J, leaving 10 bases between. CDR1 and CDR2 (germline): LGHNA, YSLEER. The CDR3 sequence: CASSQVAGRNTEAFF. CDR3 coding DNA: TGCGCCAGCAGCCAAGTGGCAGGGAGGAACACTGAAGCTTTCTTT.

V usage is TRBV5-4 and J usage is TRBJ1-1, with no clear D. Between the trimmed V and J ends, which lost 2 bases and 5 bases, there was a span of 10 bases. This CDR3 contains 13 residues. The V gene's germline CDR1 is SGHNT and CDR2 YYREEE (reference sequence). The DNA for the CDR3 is TGTGCCAGCAGCTTCTCGGGGTATACTGAAGCTTTCTTT. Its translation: CASSFSGYTEAFF.

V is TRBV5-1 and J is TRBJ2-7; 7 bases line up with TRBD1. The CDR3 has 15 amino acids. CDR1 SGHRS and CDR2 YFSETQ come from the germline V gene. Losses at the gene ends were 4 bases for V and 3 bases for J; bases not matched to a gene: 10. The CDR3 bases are TGCGCCAGCAGCCCGCCCGGGACAGCTTACTACGAGCAGTACTTC. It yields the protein CASSPPGTAYYEQYF.

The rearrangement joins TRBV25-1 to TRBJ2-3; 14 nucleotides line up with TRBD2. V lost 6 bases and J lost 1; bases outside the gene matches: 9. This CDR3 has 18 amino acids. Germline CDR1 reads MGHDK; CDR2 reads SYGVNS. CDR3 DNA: TGTGCCAGCAGACAGACTAGCGGGAGGGTGGGGCGCACAGATACGCAGTATTTT. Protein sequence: CASRQTSGRVGRTDTQYF. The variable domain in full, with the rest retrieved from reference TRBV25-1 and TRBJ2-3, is EADIYQTPRYLVIGTGKKITLECSQTMGHDKMYWYQQDPGMELHLIHYSYGVNSTEKGDLSSESTVSRIRTEHFPLTLESARPSHTSQYLCASRQTSGRVGRTDTQYFGPGTRLTVL.

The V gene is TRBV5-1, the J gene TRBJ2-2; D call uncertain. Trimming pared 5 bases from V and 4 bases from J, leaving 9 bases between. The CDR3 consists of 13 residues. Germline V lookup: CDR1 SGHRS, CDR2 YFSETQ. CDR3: CASSSRSTGELFF. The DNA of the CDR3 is TGCGCCAGCAGTTCTCGGAGCACCGGGGAGCTGTTTTTT.

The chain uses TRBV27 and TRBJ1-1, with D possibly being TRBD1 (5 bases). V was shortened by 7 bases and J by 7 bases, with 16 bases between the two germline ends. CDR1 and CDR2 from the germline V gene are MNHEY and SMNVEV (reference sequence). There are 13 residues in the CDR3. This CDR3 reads CASTKGGDREAFF. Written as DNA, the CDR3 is TGTGCCAGCACGAAGGGTGGGGACCGTGAAGCTTTCTTT.

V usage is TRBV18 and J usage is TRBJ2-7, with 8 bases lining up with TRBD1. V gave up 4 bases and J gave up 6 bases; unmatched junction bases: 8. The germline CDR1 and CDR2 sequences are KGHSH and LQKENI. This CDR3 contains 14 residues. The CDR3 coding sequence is TGTGCCAGCTCACTCCAGGGGGCCCACGGCGAGCAGTACTTC. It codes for CASSLQGAHGEQYF. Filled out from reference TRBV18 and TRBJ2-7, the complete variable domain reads NAGVMQNPRHLVRRRGQEARLRCSPMKGHSHVYWYRQLPEEGLKFMVYLQKENIIDESGMPKERFSAEFPKEGPSILRIQQVVRGDSAAYFCASSLQGAHGEQYFGPGTRLTVT.

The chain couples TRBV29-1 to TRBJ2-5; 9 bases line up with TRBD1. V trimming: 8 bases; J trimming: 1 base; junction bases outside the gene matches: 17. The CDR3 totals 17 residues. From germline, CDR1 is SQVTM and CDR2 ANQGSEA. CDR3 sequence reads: CSTSPGTGTTSQETQYF. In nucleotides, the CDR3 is TGCAGCACGAGTCCCGGGACAGGGACTACTAGCCAAGAGACCCAGTACTTC.

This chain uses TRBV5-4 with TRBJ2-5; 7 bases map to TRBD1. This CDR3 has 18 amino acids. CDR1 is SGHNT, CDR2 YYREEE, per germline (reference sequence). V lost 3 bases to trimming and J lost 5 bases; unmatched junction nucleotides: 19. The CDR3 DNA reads TGTGCCAGCAGCTCTGTGGGGCATGGAATAGGGGGCTGGGAGACCCAGTACTTC. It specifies CASSSVGHGIGGWETQYF.

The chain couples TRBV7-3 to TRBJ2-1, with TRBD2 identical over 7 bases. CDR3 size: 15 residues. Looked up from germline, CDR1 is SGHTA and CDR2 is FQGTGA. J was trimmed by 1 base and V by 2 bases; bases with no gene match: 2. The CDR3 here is CASSLVAGSYNEQFF. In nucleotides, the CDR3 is TGTGCCAGCAGCTTAGTAGCGGGTTCCTACAATGAGCAGTTCTTC.

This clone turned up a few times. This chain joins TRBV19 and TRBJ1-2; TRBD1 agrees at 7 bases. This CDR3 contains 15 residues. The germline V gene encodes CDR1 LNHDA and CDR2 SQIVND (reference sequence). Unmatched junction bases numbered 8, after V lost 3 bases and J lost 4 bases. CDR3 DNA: TGTGCCAGTAGTATTGGAAGGGGGCGAGGCTATGGCTACACCTTC. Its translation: CASSIGRGRGYGYTF. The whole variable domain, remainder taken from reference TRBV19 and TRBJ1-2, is DGGITQSPKYLFRKEGQNVTLSCEQNLNHDAMYWYRQDPGQGLRLIYYSQIVNDFQKGDIAEGYSVSREKKESFPLTVTSAQKNPTAFYLCASSIGRGRGYGYTFGSGTRLTVV.

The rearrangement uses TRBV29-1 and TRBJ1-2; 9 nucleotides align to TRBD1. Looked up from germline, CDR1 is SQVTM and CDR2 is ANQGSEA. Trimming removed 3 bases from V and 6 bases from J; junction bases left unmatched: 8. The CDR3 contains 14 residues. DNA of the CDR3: TGCAGCGTTGAGATGGACAGGGGCGAAGATGGCTACACCTTC. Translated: CSVEMDRGEDGYTF.